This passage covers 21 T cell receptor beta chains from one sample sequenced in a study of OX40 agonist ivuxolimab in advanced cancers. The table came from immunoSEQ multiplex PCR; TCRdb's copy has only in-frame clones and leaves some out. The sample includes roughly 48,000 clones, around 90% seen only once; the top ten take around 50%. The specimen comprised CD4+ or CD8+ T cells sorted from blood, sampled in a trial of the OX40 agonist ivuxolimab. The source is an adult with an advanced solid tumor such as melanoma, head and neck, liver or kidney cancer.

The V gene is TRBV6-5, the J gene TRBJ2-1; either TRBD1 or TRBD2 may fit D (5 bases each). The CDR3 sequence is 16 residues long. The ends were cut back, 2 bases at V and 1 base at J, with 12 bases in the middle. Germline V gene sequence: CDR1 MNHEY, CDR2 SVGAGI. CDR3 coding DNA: TGTGCCAGCAGTTACGGCAGGGACGCGTCCTACAATGAGCAGTTCTTC. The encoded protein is CASSYGRDASYNEQFF.

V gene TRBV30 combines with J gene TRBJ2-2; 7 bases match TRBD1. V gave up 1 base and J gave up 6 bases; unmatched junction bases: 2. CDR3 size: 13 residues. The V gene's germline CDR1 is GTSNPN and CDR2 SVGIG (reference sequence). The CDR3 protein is CAWSAGGPGELFF. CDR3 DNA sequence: TGTGCCTGGAGTGCAGGGGGTCCCGGGGAGCTGTTTTTT.

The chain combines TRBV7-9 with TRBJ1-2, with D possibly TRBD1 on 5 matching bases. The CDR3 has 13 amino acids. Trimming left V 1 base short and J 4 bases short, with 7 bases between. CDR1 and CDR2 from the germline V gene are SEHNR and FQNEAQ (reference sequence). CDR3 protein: CASSLVTAYGYTF. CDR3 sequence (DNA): TGTGCCAGCAGCTTAGTGACAGCCTATGGCTACACCTTC.

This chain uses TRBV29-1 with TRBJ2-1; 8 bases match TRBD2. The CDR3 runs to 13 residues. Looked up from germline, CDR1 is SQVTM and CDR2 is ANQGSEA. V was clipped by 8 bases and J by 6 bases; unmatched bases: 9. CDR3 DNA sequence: TGCAGCCCGGTTTGGACTAGCTCCAATGAGCAGTTCTTC. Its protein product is CSPVWTSSNEQFF.

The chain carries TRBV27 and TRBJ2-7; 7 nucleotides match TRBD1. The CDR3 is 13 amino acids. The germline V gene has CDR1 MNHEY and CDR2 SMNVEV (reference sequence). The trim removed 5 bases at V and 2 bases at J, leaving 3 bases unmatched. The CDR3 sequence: CASSVTGTYEQYF. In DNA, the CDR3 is TGTGCCAGCAGTGTGACAGGGACCTACGAGCAGTACTTC.

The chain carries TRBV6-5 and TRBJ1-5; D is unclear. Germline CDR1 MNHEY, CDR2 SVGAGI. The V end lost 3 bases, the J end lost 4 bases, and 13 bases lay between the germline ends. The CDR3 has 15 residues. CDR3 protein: CASSYSPERNQPQHF. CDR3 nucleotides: TGTGCCAGCAGTTATTCCCCTGAACGGAATCAGCCCCAGCATTTT.

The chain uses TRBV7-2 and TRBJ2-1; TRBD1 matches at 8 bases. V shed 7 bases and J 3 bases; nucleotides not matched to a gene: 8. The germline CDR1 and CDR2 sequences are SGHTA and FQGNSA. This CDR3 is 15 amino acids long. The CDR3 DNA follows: TGTGCCAGCAATTTACAGGGGGAGCTCTACAATGAGCAGTTCTTC. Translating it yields CASNLQGELYNEQFF. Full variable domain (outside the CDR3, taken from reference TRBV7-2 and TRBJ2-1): GAGVSQSPSNKVTEKGKDVELRCDPISGHTALYWYRQSLGQGLEFLIYFQGNSAPDKSGLPSDRFSAERTGGSVSTLTIQRTQQEDSAVYLCASNLQGELYNEQFFGPGTRLTVL.

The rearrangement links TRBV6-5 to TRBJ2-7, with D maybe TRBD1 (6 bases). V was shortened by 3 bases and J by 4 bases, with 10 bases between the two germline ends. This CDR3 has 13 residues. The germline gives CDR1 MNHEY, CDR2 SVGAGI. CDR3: CASSYGGPYEQYF. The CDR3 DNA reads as TGTGCCAGCAGTTATGGGGGCCCGTACGAGCAGTACTTC.

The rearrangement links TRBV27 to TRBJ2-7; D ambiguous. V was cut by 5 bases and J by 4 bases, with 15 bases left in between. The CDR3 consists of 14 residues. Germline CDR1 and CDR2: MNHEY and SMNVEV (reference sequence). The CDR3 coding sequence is TGTGCCAGCAGTCCCAGCTCCATATGGTACGAGCAGTACTTC. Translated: CASSPSSIWYEQYF.

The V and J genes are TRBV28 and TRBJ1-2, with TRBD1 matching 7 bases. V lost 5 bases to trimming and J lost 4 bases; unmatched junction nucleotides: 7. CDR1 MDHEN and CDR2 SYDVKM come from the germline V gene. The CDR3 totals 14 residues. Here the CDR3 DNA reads TGTGCCAGCAGTCCCGATAGGGGGCTCTATGGCTACACCTTC. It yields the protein CASSPDRGLYGYTF.

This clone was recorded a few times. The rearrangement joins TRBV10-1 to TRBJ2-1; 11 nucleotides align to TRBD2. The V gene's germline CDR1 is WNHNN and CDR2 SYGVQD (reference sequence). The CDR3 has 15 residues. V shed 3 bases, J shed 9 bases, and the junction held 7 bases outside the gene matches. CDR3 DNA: TGCGCCAGCAGTGACGTAGCGGGGGGGCAGGGTGAGCAGTTCTTC. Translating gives CASSDVAGGQGEQFF.

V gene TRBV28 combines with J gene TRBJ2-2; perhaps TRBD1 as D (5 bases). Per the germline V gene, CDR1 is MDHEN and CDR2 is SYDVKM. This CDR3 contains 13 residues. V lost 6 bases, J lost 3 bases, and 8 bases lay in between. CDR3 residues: CASRDSYTGELFF. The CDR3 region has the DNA TGTGCCAGCAGAGACAGTTACACCGGGGAGCTGTTTTTT.

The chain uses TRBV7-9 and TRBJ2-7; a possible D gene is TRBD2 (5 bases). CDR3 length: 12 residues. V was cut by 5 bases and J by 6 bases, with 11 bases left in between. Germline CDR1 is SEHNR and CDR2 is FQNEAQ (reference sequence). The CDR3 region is CASSPGIVEQYF. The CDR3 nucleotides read TGTGCCAGCAGCCCGGGGATTGTCGAGCAGTACTTC.

Here the CDR3 DNA reads TGTGCCAGCAGTTACCTGACCGGGGGGGCACAAGAGACCCAGTACTTC. This encodes CASSYLTGGAQETQYF. The chain employs TRBV6-6 and TRBJ2-5; TRBD2 aligns across 8 bases. This CDR3 comprises 16 residues. Germline CDR1 MNHNY, CDR2 SVGAGI (reference sequence). The V and J ends lost 2 bases and 2 bases, in that order; junction bases with no gene match: 7.

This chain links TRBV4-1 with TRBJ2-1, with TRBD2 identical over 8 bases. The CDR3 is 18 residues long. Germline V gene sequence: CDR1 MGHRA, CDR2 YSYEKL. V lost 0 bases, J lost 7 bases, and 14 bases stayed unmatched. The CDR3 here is CASSQDPLSSGARNEQFF. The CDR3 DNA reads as TGCGCCAGCAGCCAAGATCCCCTAAGTAGCGGGGCAAGAAATGAGCAGTTCTTC.

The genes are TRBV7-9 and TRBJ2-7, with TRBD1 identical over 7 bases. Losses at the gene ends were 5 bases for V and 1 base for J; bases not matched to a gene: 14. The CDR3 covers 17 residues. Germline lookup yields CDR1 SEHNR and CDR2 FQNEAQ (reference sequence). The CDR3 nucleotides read TGTGCCAGCAGCCCGGGACAGTTGGATAAGGTGTCCTACGAGCAGTACTTC. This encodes CASSPGQLDKVSYEQYF.

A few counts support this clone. The CDR3 region has the DNA TGTGCCAGCAGCGTAGGCCAGCAGGTCCACAATGAGCAGTTCTTC. Encoded protein: CASSVGQQVHNEQFF. The V and J genes are TRBV9 and TRBJ2-1; D gene unclear. CDR3 length: 15 amino acids. The germline gives CDR1 SGDLS, CDR2 YYNGEE. Deletions cut 0 bases from V and 5 bases from J, with 12 bases between.

The CDR3 DNA reads as TGTGCCAGCAATGGTCGGGGGGGCCAAGATGAGCAGTTCTTC. Translating gives CASNGRGGQDEQFF. V usage is TRBV7-2 and J usage is TRBJ2-1; 8 nucleotides match TRBD2. CDR3 length: 14 residues. From germline, CDR1 is SGHTA and CDR2 FQGNSA. J gave up 8 bases and V 7 bases, and 10 bases lay outside the gene matches.

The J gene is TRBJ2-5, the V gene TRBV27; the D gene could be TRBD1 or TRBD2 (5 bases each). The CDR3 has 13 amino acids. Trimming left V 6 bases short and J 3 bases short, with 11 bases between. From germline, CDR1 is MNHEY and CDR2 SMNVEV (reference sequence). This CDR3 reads CASRRGFEETQYF. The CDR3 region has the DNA TGTGCCAGCAGGAGGGGTTTTGAAGAGACCCAGTACTTC.

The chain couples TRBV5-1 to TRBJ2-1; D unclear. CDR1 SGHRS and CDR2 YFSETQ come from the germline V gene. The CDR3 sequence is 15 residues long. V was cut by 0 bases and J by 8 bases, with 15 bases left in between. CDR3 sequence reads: CASSLVGNRGDEQFF. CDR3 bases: TGCGCCAGCAGCTTGGTCGGCAATCGAGGAGATGAGCAGTTCTTC.

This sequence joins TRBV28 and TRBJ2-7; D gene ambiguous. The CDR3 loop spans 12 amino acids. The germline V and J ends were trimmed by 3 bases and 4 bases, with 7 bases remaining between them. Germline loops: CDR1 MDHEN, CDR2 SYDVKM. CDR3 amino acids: CASSFGFYEQYF. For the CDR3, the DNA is TGTGCCAGCAGTTTTGGGTTTTACGAGCAGTACTTC.